This T cell receptor (beta chain) was recovered during a study of blood T cell repertoires in COVID-19. Study summary: Researchers got acute and convalescent COVID-19 samples from the United States, Italy and Spain. The analysed material was cDNA or gDNA that came from T cells, B-cell-depleted T cells, or PBMCs.

V trimming: 5 bases; J trimming: 0 bases; junction bases outside the gene matches: 12. CDR1 is MDHEN, CDR2 SYDVKM, per germline. The CDR3 is 17 residues long. In the original analysis: Researchers report that nucleated cell counts were estimated from reference gene primer amplification. Using immunoSEQ multiplex PCR, the repertoire was profiled, and TCRdb retains in-frame clones only, with some absent. D and trimming come from the DNA, and the V and J calls and clone size come from that table. The sample records approximately 71,000 clones, 85% to 90% being singletons. The clonotype originates from a man in his fifties or sixties with acute or convalescent COVID-19. The specimen was peripheral blood. This rearrangement joins TRBV28 to TRBJ1-1, with 7 bases fitting TRBD1. DNA of the CDR3: TGTGCCAGCAGTGCCGTGAGGGACAGCGTTATGAACACTGAAGCTTTCTTT. Translating gives CASSAVRDSVMNTEAFF.